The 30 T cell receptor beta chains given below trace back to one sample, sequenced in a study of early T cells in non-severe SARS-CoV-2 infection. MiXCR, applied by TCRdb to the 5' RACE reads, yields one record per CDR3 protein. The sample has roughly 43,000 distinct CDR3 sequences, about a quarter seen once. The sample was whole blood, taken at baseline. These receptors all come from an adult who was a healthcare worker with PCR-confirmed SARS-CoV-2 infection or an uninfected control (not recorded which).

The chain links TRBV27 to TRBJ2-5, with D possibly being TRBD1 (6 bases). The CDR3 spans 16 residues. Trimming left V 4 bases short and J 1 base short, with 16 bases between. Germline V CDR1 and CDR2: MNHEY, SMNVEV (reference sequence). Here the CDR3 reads CASSSAFHRVQETQYF. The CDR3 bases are TGTGCCAGCAGTTCCGCCTTCCACAGGGTCCAAGAGACCCAGTACTTC.

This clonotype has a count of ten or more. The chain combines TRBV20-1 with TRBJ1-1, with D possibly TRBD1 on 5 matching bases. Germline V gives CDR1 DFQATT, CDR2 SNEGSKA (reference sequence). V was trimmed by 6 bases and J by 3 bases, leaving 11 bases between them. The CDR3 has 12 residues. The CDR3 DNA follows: TGCAGTGCGAGGGGTGGCTACACTGAAGCTTTCTTT. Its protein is CSARGGYTEAFF.

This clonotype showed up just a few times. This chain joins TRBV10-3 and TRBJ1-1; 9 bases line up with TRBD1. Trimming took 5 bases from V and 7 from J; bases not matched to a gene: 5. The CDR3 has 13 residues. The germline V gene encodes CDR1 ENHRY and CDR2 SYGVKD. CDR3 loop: CAISRDREVEAFF. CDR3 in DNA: TGTGCCATCAGTCGGGACAGGGAGGTTGAAGCTTTCTTT.

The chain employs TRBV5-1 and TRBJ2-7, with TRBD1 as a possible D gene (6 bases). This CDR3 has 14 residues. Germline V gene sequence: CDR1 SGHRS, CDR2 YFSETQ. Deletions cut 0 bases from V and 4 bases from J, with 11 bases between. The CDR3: CASSLDRTVYEQYF. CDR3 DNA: TGCGCCAGCAGCTTGGACAGGACAGTTTACGAGCAGTACTTC.

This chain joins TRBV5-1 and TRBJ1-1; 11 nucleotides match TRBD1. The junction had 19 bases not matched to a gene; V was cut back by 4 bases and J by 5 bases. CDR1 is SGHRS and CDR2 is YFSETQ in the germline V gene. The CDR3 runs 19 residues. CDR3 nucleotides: TGCGCCAGCAGCCCTTGGACAGGGGGCGTAATGGTGACGGGAACTGAAGCTTTCTTT. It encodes CASSPWTGGVMVTGTEAFF.

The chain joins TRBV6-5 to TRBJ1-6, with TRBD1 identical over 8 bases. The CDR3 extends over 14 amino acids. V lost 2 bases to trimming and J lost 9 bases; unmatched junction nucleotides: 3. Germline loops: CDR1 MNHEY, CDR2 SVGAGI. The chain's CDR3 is CASSYGRGLSPLHF. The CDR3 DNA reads TGTGCCAGCAGTTACGGCAGGGGGCTTTCACCCCTCCACTTT.

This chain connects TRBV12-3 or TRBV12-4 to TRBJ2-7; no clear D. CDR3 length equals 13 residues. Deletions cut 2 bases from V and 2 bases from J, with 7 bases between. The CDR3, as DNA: TGTGCCAGCAGTTTATTCGAAACCTACGAGCAGTACTTC. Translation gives CASSLFETYEQYF.

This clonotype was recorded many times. The CDR3 region has the DNA TGTGCCAGCAGTCTACAGGAGAACACTGAAGCTTTCTTT. It yields the protein CASSLQENTEAFF. The chain couples TRBV7-9 to TRBJ1-1, with D tentatively TRBD1 (5 bases). Germline V gene data show CDR1 as SEHNR and CDR2 as FQNEAQ (reference sequence). The CDR3 sequence is 13 residues long. V was pared by 6 bases and J by 1 base, with 9 bases between.

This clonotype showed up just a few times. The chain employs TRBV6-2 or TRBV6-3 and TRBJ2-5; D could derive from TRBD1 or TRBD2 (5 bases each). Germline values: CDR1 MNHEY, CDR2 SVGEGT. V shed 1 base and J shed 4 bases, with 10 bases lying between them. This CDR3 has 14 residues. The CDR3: CASSYLGTGETQYF. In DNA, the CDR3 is TGTGCCAGCAGTTACTTGGGGACCGGAGAGACCCAGTACTTC.

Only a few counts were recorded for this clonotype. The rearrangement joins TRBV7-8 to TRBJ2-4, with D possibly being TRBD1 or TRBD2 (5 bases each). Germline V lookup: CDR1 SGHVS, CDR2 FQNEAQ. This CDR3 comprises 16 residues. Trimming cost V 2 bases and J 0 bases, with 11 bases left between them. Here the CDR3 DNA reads TGTGCCAGCAGCTTAAGGGACCCGATAGCCAAAAACATTCAGTACTTC. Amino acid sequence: CASSLRDPIAKNIQYF.

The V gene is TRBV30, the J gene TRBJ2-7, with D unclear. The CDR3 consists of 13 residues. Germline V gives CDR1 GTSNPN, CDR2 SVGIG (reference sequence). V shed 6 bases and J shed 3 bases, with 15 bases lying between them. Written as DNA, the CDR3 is TGTGCCTGTATTTCCGACCCAGTCTACGAGCAGTACTTC. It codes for CACISDPVYEQYF.

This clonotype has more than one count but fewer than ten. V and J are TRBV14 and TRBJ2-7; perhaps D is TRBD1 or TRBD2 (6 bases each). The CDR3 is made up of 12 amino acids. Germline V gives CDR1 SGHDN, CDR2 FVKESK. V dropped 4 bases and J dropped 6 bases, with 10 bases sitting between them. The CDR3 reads CASSRGGGEQYF. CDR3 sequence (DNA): TGTGCCAGCAGCCGCGGAGGGGGCGAGCAGTACTTC.

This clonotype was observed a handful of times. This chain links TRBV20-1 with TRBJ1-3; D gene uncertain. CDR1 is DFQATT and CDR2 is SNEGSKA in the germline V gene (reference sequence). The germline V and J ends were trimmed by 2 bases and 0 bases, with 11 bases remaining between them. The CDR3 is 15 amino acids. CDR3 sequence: CSARMGRTSGNTIYF. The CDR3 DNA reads TGCAGTGCTAGAATGGGCAGAACCTCTGGAAACACCATATATTTT.

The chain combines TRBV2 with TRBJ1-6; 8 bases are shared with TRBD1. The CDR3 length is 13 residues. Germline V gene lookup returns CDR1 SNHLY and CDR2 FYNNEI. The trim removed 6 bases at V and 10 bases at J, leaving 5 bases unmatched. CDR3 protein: CASRGQGNSPLHF. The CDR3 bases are TGTGCCAGCAGAGGACAGGGAAACTCACCCCTCCACTTT.

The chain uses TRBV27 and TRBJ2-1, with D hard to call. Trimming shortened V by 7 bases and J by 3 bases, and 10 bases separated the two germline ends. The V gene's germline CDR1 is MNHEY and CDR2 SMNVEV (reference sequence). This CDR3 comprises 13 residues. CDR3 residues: CASNHGNYNEQFF. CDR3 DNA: TGTGCCAGCAATCATGGGAACTACAATGAGCAGTTCTTC.

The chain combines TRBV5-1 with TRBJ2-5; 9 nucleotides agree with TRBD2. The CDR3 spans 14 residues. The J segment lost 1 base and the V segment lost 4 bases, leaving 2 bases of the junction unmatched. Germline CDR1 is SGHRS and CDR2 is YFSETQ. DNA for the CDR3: TGCGCCAGCAGCCGGACTAGCGCCCAAGAGACCCAGTACTTC. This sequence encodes CASSRTSAQETQYF.

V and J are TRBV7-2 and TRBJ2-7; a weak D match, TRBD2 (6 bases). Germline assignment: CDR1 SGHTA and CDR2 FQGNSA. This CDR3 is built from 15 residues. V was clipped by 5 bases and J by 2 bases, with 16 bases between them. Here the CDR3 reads CASSTLGTGAYEQYF. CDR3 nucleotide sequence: TGTGCCAGCAGCACGCTCGGGACGGGGGCCTACGAGCAGTACTTC.

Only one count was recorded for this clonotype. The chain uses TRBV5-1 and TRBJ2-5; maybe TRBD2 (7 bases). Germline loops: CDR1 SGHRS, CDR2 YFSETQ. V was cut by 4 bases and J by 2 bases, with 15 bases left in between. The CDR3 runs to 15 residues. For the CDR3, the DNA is TGCGCCAGCAGCCCCCCCGGGGGGCATCAAGAGACCCAGTACTTC. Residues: CASSPPGGHQETQYF. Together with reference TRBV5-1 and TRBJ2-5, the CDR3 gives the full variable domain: KAGVTQTPRYLIKTRGQQVTLSCSPISGHRSVSWYQQTPGQGLQFLFEYFSETQRNKGNFPGRFSGRQFSNSRSEMNVSTLELGDSALYLCASSPPGGHQETQYFGPGTRLLVL.

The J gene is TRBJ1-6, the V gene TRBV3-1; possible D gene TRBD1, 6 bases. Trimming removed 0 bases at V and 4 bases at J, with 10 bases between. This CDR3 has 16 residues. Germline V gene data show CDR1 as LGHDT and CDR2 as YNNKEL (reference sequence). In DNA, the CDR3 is TGTGCCAGCAGCCAAGATCGGGACATGTATAATTCACCCCTCCACTTT. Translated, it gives CASSQDRDMYNSPLHF.

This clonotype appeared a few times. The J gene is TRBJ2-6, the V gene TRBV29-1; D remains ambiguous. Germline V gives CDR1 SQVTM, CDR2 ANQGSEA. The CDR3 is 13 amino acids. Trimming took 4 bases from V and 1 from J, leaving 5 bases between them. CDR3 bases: TGCAGCGTTGCATGGTCTGGGGCCAACGTCCTGACTTTC. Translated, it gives CSVAWSGANVLTF. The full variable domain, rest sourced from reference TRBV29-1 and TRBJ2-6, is SAVISQKPSRDICQRGTSLTIQCQVDSQVTMMFWYRQQPGQSLTLIATANQGSEATYESGFVIDKFPISRPNLTFSTLTVSNMSPEDSSIYLCSVAWSGANVLTFGAGSRLTVL.

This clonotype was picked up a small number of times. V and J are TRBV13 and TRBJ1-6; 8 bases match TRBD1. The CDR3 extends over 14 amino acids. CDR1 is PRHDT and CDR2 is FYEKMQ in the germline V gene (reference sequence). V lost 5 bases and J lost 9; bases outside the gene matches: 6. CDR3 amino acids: CASSRTGGTSPLHF. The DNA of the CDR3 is TGTGCCAGCAGCCGAACAGGGGGAACTTCACCCCTCCACTTT.

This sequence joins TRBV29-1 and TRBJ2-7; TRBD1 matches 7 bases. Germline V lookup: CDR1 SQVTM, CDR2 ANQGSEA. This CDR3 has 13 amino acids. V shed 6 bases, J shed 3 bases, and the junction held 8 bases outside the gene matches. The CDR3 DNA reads TGCAGCGTAGCACCGGGACAGAGCTACGAGCAGTACTTC. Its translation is CSVAPGQSYEQYF.

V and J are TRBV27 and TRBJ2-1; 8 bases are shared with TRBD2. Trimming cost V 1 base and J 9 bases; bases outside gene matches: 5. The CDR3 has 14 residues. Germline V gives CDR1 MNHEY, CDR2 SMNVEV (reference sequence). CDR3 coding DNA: TGTGCCAGCAGTTTATGGGGACTAGAGGTTGAGCAGTTCTTC. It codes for CASSLWGLEVEQFF.

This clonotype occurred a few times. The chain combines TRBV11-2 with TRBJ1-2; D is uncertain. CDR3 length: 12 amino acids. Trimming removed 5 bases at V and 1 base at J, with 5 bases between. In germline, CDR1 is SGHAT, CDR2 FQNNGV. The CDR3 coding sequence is TGTGCCAGCAGCCGGGATAACTATGGCTACACCTTC. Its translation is CASSRDNYGYTF.

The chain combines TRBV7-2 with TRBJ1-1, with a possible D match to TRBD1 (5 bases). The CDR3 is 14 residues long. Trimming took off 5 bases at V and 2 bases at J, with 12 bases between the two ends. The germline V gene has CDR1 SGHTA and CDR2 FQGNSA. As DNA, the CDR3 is TGTGCCAGCAGCATGACAGCGGGCAACACTGAAGCTTTCTTT. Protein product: CASSMTAGNTEAFF.

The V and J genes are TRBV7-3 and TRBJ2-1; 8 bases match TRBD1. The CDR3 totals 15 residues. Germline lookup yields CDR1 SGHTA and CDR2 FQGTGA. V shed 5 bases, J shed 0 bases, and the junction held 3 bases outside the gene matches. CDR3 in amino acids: CASSPQGASYNEQFF. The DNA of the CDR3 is TGTGCCAGCAGCCCCCAGGGGGCCTCCTACAATGAGCAGTTCTTC.

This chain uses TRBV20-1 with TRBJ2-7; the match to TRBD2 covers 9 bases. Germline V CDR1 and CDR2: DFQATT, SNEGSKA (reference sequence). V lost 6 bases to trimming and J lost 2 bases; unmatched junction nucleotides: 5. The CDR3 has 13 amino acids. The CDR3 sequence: CSAPGGGAYEQYF. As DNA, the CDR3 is TGCAGTGCCCCAGGCGGGGGGGCCTACGAGCAGTACTTC.

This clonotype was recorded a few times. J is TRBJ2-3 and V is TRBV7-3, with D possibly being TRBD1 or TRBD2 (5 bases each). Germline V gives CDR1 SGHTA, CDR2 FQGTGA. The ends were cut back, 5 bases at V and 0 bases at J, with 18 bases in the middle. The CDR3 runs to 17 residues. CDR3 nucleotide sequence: TGTGCCAGCAGCCAGACGGGACCACTTTCTAGCACAGATACGCAGTATTTT. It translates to CASSQTGPLSSTDTQYF.

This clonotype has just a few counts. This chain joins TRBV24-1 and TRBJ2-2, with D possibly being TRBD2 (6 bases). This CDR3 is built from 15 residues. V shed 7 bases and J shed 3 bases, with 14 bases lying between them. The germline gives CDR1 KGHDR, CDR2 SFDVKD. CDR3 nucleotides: TGTGCCACCAGCTCGGCCAGGGAGGACACCGGGGAGCTGTTTTTT. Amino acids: CATSSAREDTGELFF.

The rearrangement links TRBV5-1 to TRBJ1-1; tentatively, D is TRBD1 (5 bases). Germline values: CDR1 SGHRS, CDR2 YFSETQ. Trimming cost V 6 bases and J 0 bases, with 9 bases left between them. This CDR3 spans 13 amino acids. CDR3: CASTWGVNTEAFF. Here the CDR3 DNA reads TGCGCCAGCACCTGGGGGGTGAACACTGAAGCTTTCTTT.